The 3 T cell receptor beta chains below all came from one sample that was sequenced in a study of T-cell reconstitution after alpha-beta-depleted transplantation in children. A TCRbeta library incorporating unique molecular identifiers was prepared. TCRdb re-derived calls from the PCR reads in MiXCR, one entry per CDR3 protein. The sample carries 450,000 to 600,000 distinct CDR3 sequences, 15% to 20% recorded once. The sequenced sample was PBMCs from the stem cell graft donor, obtained from the stem cell graft. Source of these receptors: a human donor who donated a stem cell graft to a child with acute lymphoblastic leukemia.

This clonotype was counted between two and nine times. This chain connects TRBV24-1 to TRBJ2-5; D is perhaps TRBD1 (6 bases). Germline loops: CDR1 KGHDR, CDR2 SFDVKD. The CDR3 is 17 amino acids. Trimming stripped 2 bases from V and 4 bases from J, with 19 bases between. In DNA form, the CDR3 reads TGTGCCACCAGTGATTCAGAGATCAGGGGCGGCCTAGAGACCCAGTACTTC. Translated, it gives CATSDSEIRGGLETQYF.

This clonotype turned up a few times. The chain employs TRBV27 and TRBJ2-7; D remains ambiguous. Trimming shortened V by 5 bases and J by 5 bases, and 10 bases separated the two germline ends. The germline CDR1 and CDR2 sequences are MNHEY and SMNVEV (reference sequence). CDR3 length: 12 residues. The CDR3 protein is CASSAVGNEQYF. In DNA form, the CDR3 reads TGTGCCAGCAGTGCCGTAGGGAACGAGCAGTACTTC.

V and J are TRBV18 and TRBJ2-2; D not certain. CDR3 length equals 16 residues. Trimming left V 5 bases short and J 6 bases short, with 19 bases between. CDR1 is KGHSH, CDR2 LQKENI, per germline. This CDR3 reads CASSGPERAAPGELFF. CDR3 nucleotides: TGTGCCAGCTCAGGGCCGGAACGCGCGGCGCCCGGGGAGCTGTTTTTT.